This T cell receptor beta chain was sequenced during a study of OX40 agonist ivuxolimab in advanced cancers. Turning to the study itself: A male proportion of about 86% was recorded, with mean age approximately 56 years and range about 23 to 80. General study findings and limits: Expansion of clones was among the lowest in partial responders at 0.1-3.0 mg/kg.

Remarks on this clone: The antigen is not known.

The method was immunoSEQ multiplex PCR; TCRdb's version includes in-frame clones alone and lacks a portion of them. This sample has more than 35,000 clones, with around 77% found just once. Germline-derived CDR1 and CDR2 are SGHTA and FQGNSA. Trimming cost V 2 bases and J 0 bases; bases outside gene matches: 5. The CDR3 sequence is 18 residues long. Exclusion applied to patients with autoimmune disease history or systemic immunosuppression. V and J are TRBV7-2 and TRBJ2-1; 12 bases map to TRBD2. The clonotype originates from an adult with an advanced solid tumor such as melanoma, head and neck, liver or kidney cancer. The sample was CD4+ or CD8+ T cells sorted from blood, taken in a trial of the OX40 agonist ivuxolimab. CDR3 sequence reads: CASSLTLAGGLSYNEQFF. CDR3 nucleotides: TGTGCCAGCAGCTTAACGCTAGCGGGAGGGCTCTCCTACAATGAGCAGTTCTTC.